This TCR beta chain was sequenced in a study of regulatory T cells in long-lasting Graves disease. Study conclusions and caveats: Persistent patients shared some 2,500 public clonotypes among themselves. Newly diagnosed patients shared fewer, at 900 to 1,000. Under persistent disease, TRBV28, TRBJ1-2 and TRBJ2-5 were used preferentially.

Worth noting for this clonotype: Antigen unknown.

For TCR beta, libraries came from iRepertoire HTBI primers and Arm-PCR of CDR3 regions. TCRdb re-analysed the multiplex PCR reads in MiXCR, keeping a single row per CDR3 protein. The sample holds around 240,000 distinct CDR3 sequences; 15% to 20% are singletons and the top ten take 12% to 15%. Time point indicated: newly diagnosed GD, antithyroid drugs for less than 3 months. RNA extracted from PBMCs served as the sequencing template. EDTA tubes held 9 to 10 milliliters of peripheral blood from each patient. There are 13 residues in the CDR3. Deletions cut 3 bases from V and 2 bases from J, with 6 bases between. The germline V gene has CDR1 SNHLY and CDR2 FYNNEI. These data are also associated with another study on T cells in Graves' hyperthyroidism and ophthalmopathy. This second study notes: Absence of ophthalmopathy progression within 18 months defined stable Graves' hyperthyroidism.

The source of this sequence is a woman in her twenties or thirties with Graves disease. The chain links TRBV2 to TRBJ2-3; no clear D gene. Sequenced material: peripheral blood mononuclear cells (PBMCs), taken at new diagnosis, from a patient treated with antithyroid drugs. For the CDR3, the DNA is TGTGCCAGCAGTGACCGAGCCACAGATACGCAGTATTTT. It specifies CASSDRATDTQYF.